The rows below give T cell receptor beta chains drawn from one sample of a study of cytomegalovirus exposure and HLA in healthy donors. Clones were read by immunoSEQ multiplex PCR, and TCRdb kept only the in-frame ones, dropping some. The data hold some 120,000 clones, with less than 80% observed a single time. Sequenced input: PBMCs. The receptors originated from a man aged 40-50 years in good health and CMV-seropositive. CDR3s include the opening cysteine and the closing phenylalanine or tryptophan.

j_gene: TRBJ1-6; v_gene: TRBV2; CDR3aa: CASRGQGNSPLHF
j_gene: TRBJ1-5; v_gene: TRBV7-2; CDR3aa: CASSSGSGQGLQPQHF
j_gene: TRBJ1-1; v_gene: TRBV11-2; CDR3aa: CASSSFLPGSEGGTEAFF
j_gene: TRBJ2-1; v_gene: TRBV6-6; CDR3aa: CASSPTGPINEQFF
j_gene: TRBJ2-3; v_gene: TRBV11-2; CDR3aa: CASSPVTDTQYF
j_gene: TRBJ1-3; v_gene: TRBV6-1; CDR3aa: CASSEARLRVNTIYF
j_gene: TRBJ1-1; v_gene: TRBV2; CDR3aa: CASSPNLRGNTEAFF
j_gene: TRBJ2-7; v_gene: TRBV27; CDR3aa: CASSLSVGGLNEQYF
j_gene: TRBJ2-7; v_gene: TRBV7-9; CDR3aa: CASSATQTGGNEQYF
j_gene: TRBJ2-1; v_gene: TRBV10-1; CDR3aa: CASSEADRVHNEQFF
j_gene: -; v_gene: TRBV19; CDR3aa: CASTRTGRGNEQYF
j_gene: TRBJ2-3; v_gene: TRBV27; CDR3aa: CASSPSGEGTSARPDTQYF
j_gene: TRBJ1-6; v_gene: TRBV6-1; CDR3aa: CASSEQQGISPLHF
j_gene: TRBJ2-7; v_gene: TRBV28; CDR3aa: CASGSEGQGTYEQYF
j_gene: TRBJ2-2; v_gene: TRBV2; CDR3aa: CASSEVGQNTGELFF
j_gene: TRBJ1-4; v_gene: TRBV5-4; CDR3aa: CASSPTGGQEKLFF
j_gene: TRBJ2-6; v_gene: TRBV4-1; CDR3aa: CASSQVTGATNVLTF
j_gene: TRBJ2-2; v_gene: TRBV27; CDR3aa: CASSPTGGPGELFF
j_gene: TRBJ1-5; v_gene: TRBV19; CDR3aa: CASSPEGVQSNQPQHF
j_gene: TRBJ1-3; v_gene: TRBV7-8; CDR3aa: CASSFSGKKGNTIYF
j_gene: TRBJ2-3; v_gene: TRBV7-9; CDR3aa: CASSRGASGRTSTDTQYF
j_gene: TRBJ1-2; v_gene: TRBV28; CDR3aa: CASSRLQGGYIYGYTF
j_gene: TRBJ2-2; v_gene: TRBV11-2; CDR3aa: CASSPDRVGELFF
j_gene: TRBJ1-2; v_gene: TRBV6-1; CDR3aa: CASSVDSPEVNGYTF
j_gene: TRBJ2-3; v_gene: TRBV27; CDR3aa: CASSPEAGLYTDTQYF
j_gene: TRBJ1-2; v_gene: TRBV27; CDR3aa: CASSLAEGGYGYTF
j_gene: TRBJ1-2; v_gene: TRBV6-4; CDR3aa: CASRGTGNFNGYTF
j_gene: TRBJ1-5; v_gene: TRBV28; CDR3aa: CASEGGGQPQHF
j_gene: TRBJ2-1; v_gene: TRBV5-4; CDR3aa: CASNPGQGKGNEQFF
j_gene: TRBJ1-6; v_gene: TRBV11-2; CDR3aa: CASSSYFGSPLHF
j_gene: TRBJ1-2; v_gene: TRBV5-1; CDR3aa: CASSFGLVTAGYGYTF
j_gene: TRBJ2-5; v_gene: TRBV18; CDR3aa: CASSPSYQETQYF
j_gene: TRBJ2-2; v_gene: TRBV27; CDR3aa: CASSFSGSRGTGELFF
j_gene: TRBJ1-1; v_gene: TRBV29-1; CDR3aa: CSVLDWDGLSTEAFF
j_gene: TRBJ1-3; v_gene: TRBV28; CDR3aa: CASIESSGNTIYF
j_gene: TRBJ1-2; v_gene: TRBV18; CDR3aa: CASSGGTVAKYGYTF
j_gene: TRBJ2-2; v_gene: TRBV5-1; CDR3aa: CASSQPRRRGPGTGELFF
j_gene: TRBJ2-2; v_gene: TRBV11-3; CDR3aa: CASSSGRGRLFENTGELFF
j_gene: TRBJ2-5; v_gene: TRBV7-6; CDR3aa: CASSNTRGGQETQYF
j_gene: TRBJ1-2; v_gene: TRBV6-5; CDR3aa: CASRHRDSYGYTF
j_gene: TRBJ2-5; v_gene: TRBV29-1; CDR3aa: CSVTRQGQQETQYF
j_gene: TRBJ2-2; v_gene: TRBV4-2; CDR3aa: CASSQRGWGGGAEPGELFF
j_gene: TRBJ1-5; v_gene: TRBV6-6; CDR3aa: CASSYRGPQPQHF
j_gene: TRBJ1-2; v_gene: TRBV6-5; CDR3aa: CASSETGIISGYTF
j_gene: TRBJ1-6; v_gene: TRBV2; CDR3aa: CASRGQGPSPLHF
j_gene: TRBJ1-6; v_gene: TRBV2; CDR3aa: CASKLQGIDNSPLHF
j_gene: TRBJ2-1; v_gene: TRBV2; CDR3aa: CASKIRQGRNEQFF
j_gene: TRBJ2-1; v_gene: TRBV5-4; CDR3aa: CASSLYSGDSYNEQFF
j_gene: TRBJ2-3; v_gene: TRBV5-1; CDR3aa: CASSGGQGGDTQYF
j_gene: TRBJ2-6; v_gene: TRBV30; CDR3aa: CAWSVRGRGNSGANVLTF
j_gene: TRBJ2-5; v_gene: TRBV6-1; CDR3aa: CASSGQRWETQYF
j_gene: TRBJ1-5; v_gene: TRBV5-5; CDR3aa: CASSSEGRGISPQHF
j_gene: TRBJ1-1; v_gene: TRBV2; CDR3aa: CASRGGTLNTEAFF
j_gene: TRBJ1-5; v_gene: TRBV7-8; CDR3aa: CASSSRGQGDQPQHF